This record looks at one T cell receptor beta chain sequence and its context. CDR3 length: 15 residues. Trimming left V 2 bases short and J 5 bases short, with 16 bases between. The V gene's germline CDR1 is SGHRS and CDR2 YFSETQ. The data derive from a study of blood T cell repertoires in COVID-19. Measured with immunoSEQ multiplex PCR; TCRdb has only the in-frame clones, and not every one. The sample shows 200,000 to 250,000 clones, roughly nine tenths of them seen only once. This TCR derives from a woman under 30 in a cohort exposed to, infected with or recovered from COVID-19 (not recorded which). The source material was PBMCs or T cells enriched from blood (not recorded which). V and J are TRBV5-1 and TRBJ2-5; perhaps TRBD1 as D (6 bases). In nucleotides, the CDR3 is TGCGCCAGCAGCTTCATCAGGGGATTAGAGGAGACCCAGTACTTC. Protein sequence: CASSFIRGLEETQYF.